The TCR beta chain under discussion was sequenced for a study of response to subunit inactivated influenza vaccine. Broader study findings: Each seasonal flu vaccination may recruit only limited new T cells, authors suggested.

TCRdb reanalysed the RT-PCR reads using MiXCR and keeps one entry per CDR3 protein. The repertoire holds fewer than 350,000 distinct CDR3 sequences, with 21% as singletons. The sample holds a few counts of this clonotype. What it binds is not known. Germline V gives CDR1 SEHNR, CDR2 FQNEAQ (reference sequence). Trimming removed 5 bases from V and 2 bases from J; junction bases left unmatched: 6. This CDR3 spans 15 amino acids. This chain links TRBV7-9 with TRBJ2-4; 7 nucleotides align to TRBD1. This receptor was identified in a man between 45 and 75 years old who received an inactivated influenza vaccine. The material was PBMCs from blood, obtained approximately 20 months after vaccination. CDR3 DNA: TGTGCCAGCAGCGCCGGACAGGCAACCAAAAACATTCAGTACTTC. This codes for CASSAGQATKNIQYF. Filled out from reference TRBV7-9 and TRBJ2-4, the complete variable domain reads DTGVSQNPRHKITKRGQNVTFRCDPISEHNRLYWYRQTLGQGPEFLTYFQNEAQLEKSRLLSDRFSAERPKGSFSTLEIQRTEQGDSAMYLCASSAGQATKNIQYFGAGTRLSVL.